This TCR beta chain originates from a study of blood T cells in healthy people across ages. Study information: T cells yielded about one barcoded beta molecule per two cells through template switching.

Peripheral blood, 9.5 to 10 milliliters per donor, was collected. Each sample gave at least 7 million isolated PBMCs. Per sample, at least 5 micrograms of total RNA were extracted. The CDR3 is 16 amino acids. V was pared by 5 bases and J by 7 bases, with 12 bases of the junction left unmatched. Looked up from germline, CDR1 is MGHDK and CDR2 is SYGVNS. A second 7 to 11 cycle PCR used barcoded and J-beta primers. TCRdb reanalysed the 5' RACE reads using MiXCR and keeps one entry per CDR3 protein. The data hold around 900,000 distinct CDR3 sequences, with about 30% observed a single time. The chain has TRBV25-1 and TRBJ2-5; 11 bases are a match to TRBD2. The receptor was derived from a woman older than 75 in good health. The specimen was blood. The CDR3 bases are TGTGCCAGCAGTCCTCATAGCGGGGGGGCCAGAGGGACCCAGTACTTC. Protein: CASSPHSGGARGTQYF.